The present TCR beta chain was sequenced within a study of molecular identifiers for immune sequencing clone quantification. The V gene end was trimmed by 5 bases and the J gene end by 3 bases; junction bases not matched to a gene: 8. The germline V gene encodes CDR1 SGHVS and CDR2 FNYEAQ. The CDR3 runs 16 residues. Generation of bulk TCR libraries relied on previously described methods and listed TCR primers. TCRdb used MiXCR to reprocess the PCR reads, holding one entry per CDR3 protein. The table lists hundreds of thousands of distinct CDR3 sequences, over 25% of them singletons. This clonotype was seen ten or more times. The antigen is undetermined. Study-wide points: Same-barcode identical TCR molecules could make highly expanded clones look smaller than they are. Amid about a million naive cells, spiked Jurkat TCR RNA from one cell was reportedly still detectable.

A CD8+CD4-CCR7+CD45RA+ phenotype served as the sorting definition for naive CD8 T cells. The chain links TRBV7-6 to TRBJ2-3; 10 nucleotides align to TRBD2. The material sequenced was naive CD8+ T cells from blood, with Jurkat cell RNA spiked in. Specified subset: FACS-sorted CD8+CD4-CCR7+CD45RA+ naive T cells. The origin of this receptor is a human donor in good health. Some libraries in this study had Jurkat cell RNA spiked in. As DNA, the CDR3 is TGTGCCAGCAGCCAGACGCCGGGACTAGCGACAGATACGCAGTATTTT. This encodes CASSQTPGLATDTQYF. Full variable domain (missing parts from reference TRBV7-6 and TRBJ2-3): GAGVSQSPRYKVTKRGQDVALRCDPISGHVSLYWYRQALGQGPEFLTYFNYEAQQDKSGLPNDRFSAERPEGSISTLTIQRTEQRDSAMYRCASSQTPGLATDTQYFGPGTRLTVL.